Shown below are 31 T cell receptor beta chains from a single sample sequenced in a study of blood T cell repertoires in COVID-19. Sequencing used immunoSEQ multiplex PCR; TCRdb keeps in-frame clones, though not all of them. The sample has about 270,000 clones, around 89% seen once. Source material: PBMCs or T cells enriched from blood (not recorded which). These receptors all come from a woman in her twenties or thirties with acute COVID-19.

This chain joins TRBV19 and TRBJ2-7; D perhaps matches TRBD1 (6 bases). Germline loops: CDR1 LNHDA, CDR2 SQIVND (reference sequence). The CDR3 loop spans 13 amino acids. Trimming cost V 6 bases and J 2 bases, with 11 bases left between them. The CDR3: CASSAAGAYEQYF. The CDR3 region has the DNA TGTGCCAGTAGCGCCGCAGGGGCCTACGAGCAGTACTTC.

The chain joins TRBV28 to TRBJ2-7; TRBD2 agrees at 8 bases. The CDR3 totals 16 residues. Germline CDR1 is MDHEN and CDR2 is SYDVKM. V lost 5 bases and J lost 2; bases outside the gene matches: 11. Here the CDR3 reads CASSRGKLADTYEQYF. Written as DNA, the CDR3 is TGTGCCAGCAGTCGGGGTAAACTAGCGGACACCTACGAGCAGTACTTC. Full variable domain (outside the CDR3, taken from reference TRBV28 and TRBJ2-7): DVKVTQSSRYLVKRTGEKVFLECVQDMDHENMFWYRQDPGLGLRLIYFSYDVKMKEKGDIPEGYSVSREKKERFSLILESASTNQTSMYLCASSRGKLADTYEQYFGPGTRLTVT.

The J gene is TRBJ1-5, the V gene TRBV4-1; 9 nucleotides align to TRBD1. Germline V gives CDR1 MGHRA, CDR2 YSYEKL. CDR3 length equals 16 residues. J gave up 6 bases and V 1 base, and 7 bases lay outside the gene matches. As DNA, the CDR3 is TGCGCCAGCAGCCAAGGGACAGGGGAGATCCCTCAGCCCCAGCATTTT. This translates into CASSQGTGEIPQPQHF.

This clone was seen only a few times. The same CDR3 also results from other DNA sequences found in this sample. The chain has TRBV19 and TRBJ2-1; D call uncertain. The CDR3 contains 13 residues. The germline V gene has CDR1 LNHDA and CDR2 SQIVND (reference sequence). V shed 5 bases and J shed 1 base, with 6 bases lying between them. The CDR3 reads CASSLASYNEQFF. CDR3 sequence (DNA): TGTGCCAGTAGTCTTGCGTCCTACAATGAGCAGTTCTTC. Complete variable domain (other parts from reference TRBV19 and TRBJ2-1): DGGITQSPKYLFRKEGQNVTLSCEQNLNHDAMYWYRQDPGQGLRLIYYSQIVNDFQKGDIAEGYSVSREKKESFPLTVTSAQKNPTAFYLCASSLASYNEQFFGPGTRLTVL.

The rearrangement links TRBV3-1 (or the pseudogene TRBV3-2) to TRBJ2-7; TRBD2 aligns across 7 bases. Losses at the gene ends were 1 base for V and 3 bases for J; bases not matched to a gene: 12. Germline V gene data show CDR1 as LGHDT and CDR2 as YNNKEL (reference sequence). The CDR3 length is 17 residues. The CDR3 region has the DNA TGTGCCAGCAGCCAAGGGTCCCTAGCGGAGTTAAACTACGAGCAGTACTTC. This gives the protein CASSQGSLAELNYEQYF.

This chain joins TRBV25-1 and TRBJ1-5; 8 bases align to TRBD1. V was clipped by 1 base and J by 7 bases; unmatched bases: 3. Germline V gene lookup returns CDR1 MGHDK and CDR2 SYGVNS. This CDR3 has 14 residues. In DNA, the CDR3 is TGTGCCAGCAGTGAATCAGGGGGCATACAGCCCCAGCATTTT. Its protein is CASSESGGIQPQHF. Using reference TRBV25-1 and TRBJ1-5 for the parts outside the CDR3, the full variable domain is EADIYQTPRYLVIGTGKKITLECSQTMGHDKMYWYQQDPGMELHLIHYSYGVNSTEKGDLSSESTVSRIRTEHFPLTLESARPSHTSQYLCASSESGGIQPQHFGDGTRLSIL.

This rearrangement joins TRBV11-2 to TRBJ2-3, with TRBD2 matching 7 bases. V shed 5 bases and J 7 bases; nucleotides not matched to a gene: 18. Germline loops: CDR1 SGHAT, CDR2 FQNNGV. The CDR3 sequence is 17 residues long. In nucleotides, the CDR3 is TGTGCCAGCAGCACACTAGGGTCTGCGGGAGTAGTTTATACGCAGTATTTT. As protein: CASSTLGSAGVVYTQYF.

This clone occurred a few times. The rearrangement joins TRBV7-2 to TRBJ2-7, with D hard to call. CDR3 length equals 11 residues. Trimming left V 5 bases short and J 3 bases short, with 5 bases between. The germline gives CDR1 SGHTA, CDR2 FQGNSA. In DNA, the CDR3 is TGTGCCAGCAGCACCTACTACGAGCAGTACTTC. Amino acid sequence: CASSTYYEQYF.

This chain uses TRBV13 with TRBJ1-4, with D possibly TRBD1 on 6 matching bases. Germline loops: CDR1 PRHDT, CDR2 FYEKMQ (reference sequence). Between the trimmed V and J ends, which lost 6 bases and 0 bases, there was a span of 14 bases. The CDR3 is made up of 16 amino acids. CDR3 loop: CASSRGMGTTNEKLFF. As DNA, the CDR3 is TGTGCCAGCAGTAGGGGGATGGGGACAACTAATGAAAAACTGTTTTTT.

The genes are TRBV30 and TRBJ1-4, with 8 bases fitting TRBD1. Germline V CDR1 and CDR2: GTSNPN, SVGIG (reference sequence). This CDR3 is built from 17 residues. V gave up 4 bases and J gave up 4 bases; unmatched junction bases: 14. CDR3 sequence: CAWTRTGSPYVNEKLFF. The DNA of the CDR3 is TGTGCCTGGACCCGGACAGGGTCCCCTTACGTTAATGAAAAACTGTTTTTT.

Of note for this clone: At one end the junction does not follow the germline gene, possibly because of a read error. This chain links TRBV3-1 (or the pseudogene TRBV3-2) with TRBJ2-1, with D possibly TRBD1 on 7 matching bases. Germline CDR1 and CDR2: LGHDT and YNNKEL (reference sequence). This CDR3 is built from 11 residues. The CDR3 is CASSLLDREVF. DNA for the CDR3: TGTGCCAGCAGCCTTCTAGACAGGGAGGTCTTC.

The rearrangement joins TRBV15 to TRBJ2-3; 8 bases align to TRBD1. Germline V gene lookup returns CDR1 LNHNV and CDR2 YYDKDF (reference sequence). J lost 2 bases, V lost 4 bases, and 5 bases had no gene match. The CDR3 has 15 amino acids. For the CDR3, the DNA is TGTGCCACCAGCATACCGGGACAGGACACAGATACGCAGTATTTT. This codes for CATSIPGQDTDTQYF.

This chain joins TRBV27 and TRBJ2-7, with 7 bases that match TRBD2. Germline CDR1 MNHEY, CDR2 SMNVEV (reference sequence). The trim removed 5 bases at V and 2 bases at J, leaving 15 bases unmatched. The CDR3 is 17 residues long. This CDR3 reads CASSDDPTGTTPYEQYF. CDR3 bases: TGTGCCAGCAGTGATGACCCCACCGGGACTACCCCCTACGAGCAGTACTTC.

The chain employs TRBV15 and TRBJ2-7, with 9 bases matching TRBD2. This CDR3 is 16 amino acids long. V shed 0 bases, J shed 4 bases, and the junction held 7 bases outside the gene matches. Germline V lookup: CDR1 LNHNV, CDR2 YYDKDF (reference sequence). The CDR3 sequence is CATSRDQAGGGYEQYF. The CDR3 nucleotides read TGTGCCACCAGCAGAGACCAGGCGGGAGGGGGTTACGAGCAGTACTTC.

The chain joins TRBV11-3 to TRBJ1-2; 9 bases are shared with TRBD1. V trimming: 4 bases; J trimming: 6 bases; junction bases outside the gene matches: 3. There are 13 residues in the CDR3. Germline-derived CDR1 and CDR2 are SGHNT and YENEEA. CDR3 region: CASSSRTGDGYTF. CDR3 DNA: TGTGCCAGCAGCTCCCGGACAGGGGATGGCTACACCTTC.

This clone has a single count. The chain is built from TRBV15 and TRBJ2-7, with TRBD2 identical over 13 bases. V was pared by 3 bases and J by 0 bases, with 8 bases of the junction left unmatched. CDR1 is LNHNV, CDR2 YYDKDF, per germline (reference sequence). This CDR3 has 18 residues. The CDR3 here is CATSRGLAGTLSSYEQYF. CDR3 in DNA: TGTGCCACCAGCAGGGGACTAGCGGGGACCCTTAGCTCCTACGAGCAGTACTTC.

This chain links TRBV5-1 with TRBJ2-3; D might be TRBD2 (6 bases). This CDR3 is built from 15 residues. Germline lookup yields CDR1 SGHRS and CDR2 YFSETQ. The V and J ends lost 4 bases and 0 bases respectively, with 12 bases between them. The DNA of the CDR3 is TGCGCCAGCAGCCGGAGGGCGACTAGCACAGATACGCAGTATTTT. Translating it yields CASSRRATSTDTQYF.

The chain combines TRBV15 with TRBJ2-1, with TRBD2 matching 11 bases. The CDR3 has 18 residues. Germline V gives CDR1 LNHNV, CDR2 YYDKDF (reference sequence). V dropped 3 bases and J dropped 8; count of bases not matched to a gene: 15. CDR3 sequence: CATSSRPQRLAGNDEQFF. DNA for the CDR3: TGTGCCACCAGCAGCCGCCCACAAAGACTAGCGGGAAACGATGAGCAGTTCTTC.

The gene calls are TRBV4-1 and TRBJ2-3; no reliable D call. There are 14 residues in the CDR3. The V gene's germline CDR1 is MGHRA and CDR2 YSYEKL. Trimming removed 0 bases from V and 4 bases from J, with 8 bases in between. CDR3 sequence reads: CASSQEWSSDTQYF. CDR3 nucleotide sequence: TGCGCCAGCAGCCAAGAGTGGAGTTCAGATACGCAGTATTTT.

The chain is built from TRBV2 and TRBJ2-2; 13 bases match TRBD2. Per germline, CDR1 SNHLY and CDR2 FYNNEI. V was pared by 4 bases and J by 7 bases, with 3 bases of the junction left unmatched. This CDR3 contains 15 residues. DNA for the CDR3: TGTGCCAGCAGTGGGGGACTAGCGGGAATCGGGGAGCTGTTTTTT. Its translation is CASSGGLAGIGELFF.

This chain joins TRBV19 and TRBJ2-1; 7 bases are a match to TRBD2. V dropped 5 bases and J dropped 7; count of bases not matched to a gene: 11. CDR1 is LNHDA and CDR2 is SQIVND in the germline V gene (reference sequence). The CDR3 runs 15 residues. CDR3 region: CASSRLAQEVNEQFF. The CDR3 nucleotides read TGTGCCAGTAGTCGACTAGCTCAAGAGGTAAATGAGCAGTTCTTC. Supplemented by reference TRBV19 and TRBJ2-1, the full variable domain reads DGGITQSPKYLFRKEGQNVTLSCEQNLNHDAMYWYRQDPGQGLRLIYYSQIVNDFQKGDIAEGYSVSREKKESFPLTVTSAQKNPTAFYLCASSRLAQEVNEQFFGPGTRLTVL.

Only a few counts were recorded for this clone. The chain recombines TRBV10-1 with TRBJ2-7; unclear D gene. The CDR3 is 13 residues long. CDR1 is WNHNN, CDR2 SYGVQD, per germline (reference sequence). V lost 3 bases to trimming and J lost 2 bases, with 8 bases between them. The CDR3 region is CASSDSTTYEQYF. CDR3 DNA sequence: TGCGCCAGCAGTGATTCCACTACCTACGAGCAGTACTTC.

This chain uses TRBV27 with TRBJ2-5; TRBD1 aligns across 9 bases. In germline, CDR1 is MNHEY, CDR2 SMNVEV (reference sequence). V was pared by 6 bases and J by 5 bases, with 10 bases of the junction left unmatched. This CDR3 is built from 15 residues. DNA of the CDR3: TGTGCCAGCAGACTCCGGGACAGGGTTGACGAGACCCAGTACTTC. Residues: CASRLRDRVDETQYF.

The rearrangement uses TRBV9 and TRBJ2-7, with TRBD2 identical over 13 bases. There are 16 residues in the CDR3. V dropped 0 bases and J dropped 3; count of bases not matched to a gene: 3. The germline CDR1 and CDR2 sequences are SGDLS and YYNGEE. The CDR3 region has the DNA TGTGCCAGCAGCGTAGGACTAGCGGGAGGAGTCTACGAGCAGTACTTC. Protein sequence: CASSVGLAGGVYEQYF.

The rearrangement uses TRBV6-5 and TRBJ2-7; 7 bases agree with TRBD2. With V trimmed by 6 bases and J by 5 bases, 7 bases remained unmatched. In germline, CDR1 is MNHEY, CDR2 SVGAGI. CDR3 size: 13 residues. CDR3 in amino acids: CASRPPSGNEQYF. The CDR3 DNA is TGTGCCAGCAGACCACCCAGCGGGAACGAGCAGTACTTC.

CDR3 bases: TGTGCCAGCAGCCTGACCTTAGCGGACACAGATACGCAGTATTTT. Encoded protein: CASSLTLADTDTQYF. The chain combines TRBV4-2 with TRBJ2-3, with D possibly TRBD2 on 6 matching bases. The V gene lost 4 bases and the J gene lost 2 bases, with 13 bases spanning the gap. This CDR3 is built from 15 residues. Germline V CDR1 and CDR2: LGHNA, YNFKEQ.

The CDR3: CATSDPTNPTGEGMAYNEQFF. CDR3 sequence (DNA): TGTGCCACCAGTGACCCGACTAATCCTACGGGAGAAGGGATGGCCTACAATGAGCAGTTCTTC. The chain employs TRBV24-1 and TRBJ2-1; maybe TRBD2 (6 bases). The CDR3 has 21 residues. In germline, CDR1 is KGHDR, CDR2 SFDVKD. The germline V and J ends were trimmed by 4 bases and 2 bases, with 29 bases remaining between them.

The genes are TRBV25-1 and TRBJ2-3; 7 nucleotides match TRBD2. This CDR3 is 15 amino acids long. The germline V gene has CDR1 MGHDK and CDR2 SYGVNS. V shed 6 bases and J 2 bases; nucleotides not matched to a gene: 8. CDR3 DNA: TGTGCCAGCAGGTCAACTAGCGACTACACAGATACGCAGTATTTT. Its translation is CASRSTSDYTDTQYF.

This chain uses TRBV10-3 with TRBJ1-5; 9 bases are shared with TRBD1. Germline-derived CDR1 and CDR2 are ENHRY and SYGVKD. Unmatched junction bases numbered 5, after V lost 0 bases and J lost 11 bases. This CDR3 has 14 amino acids. The CDR3 reads CAISESRDRAAQHF. DNA for the CDR3: TGTGCCATCAGTGAGTCCCGGGACAGGGCGGCCCAGCATTTT.

The rearrangement uses TRBV6-5 and TRBJ2-3; a weak D match, TRBD1 (5 bases). Looked up from germline, CDR1 is MNHEY and CDR2 is SVGAGI. CDR3 length: 15 amino acids. The V end was cut by 2 bases, the J end by 0 bases, with 9 bases between. CDR3 amino acids: CASSYAQGSTDTQYF. In nucleotides, the CDR3 is TGTGCCAGCAGTTACGCTCAGGGTAGCACAGATACGCAGTATTTT.

The gene calls are TRBV7-2 and TRBJ1-1; D is uncertain. The CDR3 contains 12 residues. CDR1 and CDR2 (germline): SGHTA, FQGNSA. Trimming took 2 bases from V and 8 from J, leaving 9 bases between them. CDR3 in amino acids: CASSLFPFEAFF. In DNA, the CDR3 is TGTGCCAGCAGCTTATTTCCGTTCGAAGCTTTCTTT.